The rows below give T cell receptor beta chains drawn from one sample of a study of graft-versus-host responses after intestinal transplantation. The antigens these receptors bind are not known. Some clones are missing from TCRdb's copy, which holds only in-frame ones; the method was immunoSEQ multiplex PCR. Of over 100,000 clones listed, just under 95% are singletons. This specimen was unstimulated CD8+ T cells sorted from spleen or lymph node cells, taken before transplant. The receptors were gathered from a human donor who was the organ donor for an intestinal transplant. The CDR3 runs from the conserved cysteine through the conserved F or W. D genes are given only for firm matches. Not every row has a clone size; where given, it reads once, few, many or a size class.

d_gene	v_gene	abundance	j_gene	CDR3aa	CDR3nt
.	TRBV28	.	TRBJ2-5	CASSTDPRGETQYF	TGTGCCAGCAGTACAGACCCAAGAGGGGAGACCCAGTACTTC
.	TRBV5-6	few	TRBJ2-5	CASSGGRRETQYF	TGTGCCAGCAGCGGGGGACGGCGAGAGACCCAGTACTTC
.	TRBV19	.	TRBJ2-7	CASSMGRLAYEQYF	TGTGCCAGTAGTATGGGAAGGTTGGCCTACGAGCAGTACTTC
.	TRBV7-9	.	TRBJ1-1	CASSLAPDEAFF	TGTGCCAGCAGCTTAGCCCCTGATGAAGCTTTCTTT
.	TRBV25-1	.	TRBJ1-2	CASSELQGGGYTF	TGTGCCAGCAGTGAATTACAGGGTGGCGGCTACACCTTC
.	TRBV6-5	few	TRBJ2-7	CASSFIGPSYEQYF	TGTGCCAGCAGTTTCATCGGACCGTCCTACGAGCAGTACTTC
.	TRBV12-5	.	TRBJ2-3	CASGLGSTWGADTQYF	TGTGCTAGTGGTTTGGGTTCGACATGGGGGGCAGATACGCAGTATTTT
TRBD1	TRBV9	.	TRBJ1-3	CASSDSETQGDSGNTIYF	TGTGCCAGCAGCGACAGTGAAACACAGGGGGATTCTGGAAACACCATATATTTC
.	TRBV7-2	.	TRBJ2-1	CASSQVVVSDEQFF	TGTGCCAGCAGTCAGGTGGTAGTTTCGGATGAGCAGTTCTTC
TRBD2	TRBV5-4	.	TRBJ2-1	CASSRGLAGVRDEQFF	TGTGCCAGCAGCCGCGGACTAGCGGGAGTCAGAGATGAGCAGTTCTTC
.	TRBV5-6	once	TRBJ2-5	CASSLPKTGQETQYF	TGTGCCAGCAGCTTGCCAAAGACAGGTCAAGAGACCCAGTACTTC
.	TRBV6-6	few	TRBJ2-7	CASSYVPGQYEQYF	TGTGCCAGCAGTTACGTACCGGGCCAGTACGAGCAGTACTTC
TRBD1	TRBV6-1	once	TRBJ1-6	CASSEGAGQGNSPLHF	TGTGCCAGCAGTGAAGGTGCGGGACAGGGAAATTCACCCCTCCACTTT
TRBD1	TRBV2	.	TRBJ1-2	CARTDREGDGYTF	TGTGCCAGAACGGACAGGGAAGGGGATGGCTACACCTTC
TRBD2	TRBV6-5	.	TRBJ2-7	CASSPGASGSNEQYF	TGTGCCAGCAGCCCGGGGGCGAGCGGGAGCAACGAGCAGTACTTC
.	TRBV4-3	.	TRBJ1-2	CASSQETSSDHYGYTF	TGCGCCAGCAGCCAAGAAACTTCATCGGACCACTATGGCTACACCTTC
.	TRBV9	few	TRBJ2-1	CASSVWASQGNEQFF	TGTGCCAGCAGCGTATGGGCTAGCCAAGGAAATGAGCAGTTCTTC
.	TRBV9	.	TRBJ2-7	CASSVSDGSSYEQYF	TGTGCCAGCAGCGTCAGCGACGGAAGCTCCTACGAGCAGTACTTC
TRBD2	TRBV7-6	.	TRBJ2-5	CASSLESSGAGETQYF	TGTGCCAGCAGCTTAGAGTCTAGCGGTGCCGGGGAGACCCAGTACTTC
TRBD1	TRBV6-1	.	TRBJ2-1	CASSALGTGSKNEQFF	TGTGCCAGCAGTGCCCTAGGGACAGGGTCGAAGAATGAGCAGTTCTTC
.	TRBV7-6	.	TRBJ1-2	CASSLGTDYGYTF	TGTGCCAGCAGCTTAGGGACAGACTATGGCTACACCTTC
TRBD2	TRBV30	.	TRBJ2-5	CAWRGWTSGYETQYF	TGTGCCTGGAGAGGCTGGACTAGCGGGTATGAGACCCAGTACTTC
.	TRBV4-1	.	TRBJ1-4	CASSQDKGWDEKLFF	TGCGCCAGCAGCCAAGATAAGGGGTGGGACGAAAAACTGTTTTTT
.	TRBV19	.	TRBJ2-4	CASSIVVWGAKNIQYF	TGTGCCAGTAGTATAGTCGTGTGGGGGGCCAAAAACATTCAGTACTTC
TRBD2	TRBV27	.	TRBJ2-7	CASSPLLGGSYEQYF	TGTGCCAGCAGCCCTCTACTGGGAGGGTCCTACGAGCAGTACTTC